The next 8 T cell receptor beta chains were all read from a single sample in a study of human T cells and chemical hapten exposure. The time point was: patch test 1, 2 weeks after DPC sensitization. Treatment meaning: therapeutic diphenylcyclopropenone sensitization with weekly scalp DPC. TCRdb reprocessed the RACE reads via MiXCR and lists one record per CDR3 protein. The data show about 120,000 distinct CDR3 sequences, with roughly an eighth seen just once and around 1.4% held by the top ten. Sequenced here: whole blood, sampled in connection with sensitization to the hapten diphenylcyclopropenone (DPC). Receptor source: a woman between 45 and 65 years old with alopecia areata. Some clones in this sample may be carry-over from other donors' samples.

V and J are TRBV6-1 and TRBJ2-2, with 14 positions matching TRBD2. CDR3 size: 16 residues. Germline V gene data show CDR1 as MNHNS and CDR2 as SASEGT. Trimming cost V 7 bases and J 8 bases; bases outside gene matches: 9. This CDR3 reads CASIPPGTSGSGELFF. DNA for the CDR3: TGTGCCAGCATTCCTCCCGGGACTAGCGGGAGTGGGGAGCTGTTTTTT.

This chain links TRBV2 with TRBJ2-3; D gene uncertain. Germline V gene sequence: CDR1 SNHLY, CDR2 FYNNEI. The CDR3 runs to 13 residues. Between the trimmed V and J ends, which lost 4 bases and 4 bases, there was a span of 9 bases. As DNA, the CDR3 is TGTGCCAGCAGTGTGTCTATAGCAGATACGCAGTATTTT. Translation: CASSVSIADTQYF.

This chain uses TRBV25-1 with TRBJ2-1; the match to TRBD2 covers 7 bases. From germline, CDR1 is MGHDK and CDR2 SYGVNS. V dropped 1 base and J dropped 9; count of bases not matched to a gene: 12. The CDR3 extends over 16 amino acids. CDR3 bases: TGTGCCAGCAGTGAATTCGGGGGAGGGCCGGAAGGTGAGCAGTTCTTC. It translates to CASSEFGGGPEGEQFF.

This clonotype has at least ten counts. The V call is TRBV19, the J call TRBJ2-3; the match to TRBD2 covers 9 bases. The CDR3 has 15 amino acids. The V and J ends lost 3 bases and 4 bases, in that order; junction bases with no gene match: 5. The germline gives CDR1 LNHDA, CDR2 SQIVND (reference sequence). CDR3 coding DNA: TGTGCCAGTAGTATTGGGCTAGCGGGATCAGATACGCAGTATTTT. Translating it yields CASSIGLAGSDTQYF.

J is TRBJ1-5 and V is TRBV29-1, with D tentatively TRBD1 (5 bases). Deletions cut 4 bases from V and 2 bases from J, with 12 bases between. Per germline, CDR1 SQVTM and CDR2 ANQGSEA. This CDR3 has 14 residues. CDR3 coding DNA: TGCAGCGTTGCGGTGGGGGATGGCAATCAGCCCCAGCATTTT. Its protein is CSVAVGDGNQPQHF.

V and J are TRBV6-6 and TRBJ1-5; D ambiguous. This CDR3 comprises 13 residues. Looked up from germline, CDR1 is MNHNY and CDR2 is SVGAGI (reference sequence). For the CDR3, the DNA is TGTAGCGCTCGGCCGGATAGCAATCAGCCCCAGCATTTT. Translation: CSARPDSNQPQHF.

The chain uses TRBV5-1 and TRBJ1-4; TRBD1 agrees at 7 bases. J gave up 7 bases and V 3 bases, and 0 bases lay outside the gene matches. Germline loops: CDR1 SGHRS, CDR2 YFSETQ. This CDR3 has 12 amino acids. The CDR3 region has the DNA TGCGCCAGCAGCTACAGGGGTGAAAAACTGTTTTTT. Translation gives CASSYRGEKLFF.

This clonotype has a count of ten or more. This CDR3 reads CASSLVAYGYTF. In DNA, the CDR3 is TGTGCCAGCAGCCTTGTGGCCTATGGCTACACCTTC. J is TRBJ1-2 and V is TRBV5-6; the D is unclear. Germline V CDR1 and CDR2: SGHDT, YYEEEE. V lost 4 bases, J lost 4 bases, and 8 bases lay in between. CDR3 length equals 12 residues.